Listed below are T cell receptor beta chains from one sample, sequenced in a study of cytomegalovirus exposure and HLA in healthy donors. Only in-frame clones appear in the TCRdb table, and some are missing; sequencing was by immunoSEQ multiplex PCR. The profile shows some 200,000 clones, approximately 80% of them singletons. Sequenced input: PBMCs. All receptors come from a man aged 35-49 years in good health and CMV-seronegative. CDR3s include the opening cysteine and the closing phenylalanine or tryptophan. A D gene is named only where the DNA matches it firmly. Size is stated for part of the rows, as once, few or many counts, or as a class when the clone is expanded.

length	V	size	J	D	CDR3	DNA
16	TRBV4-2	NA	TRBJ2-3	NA	CASSQEGALRTDTQYF	TGTGCCAGCAGCCAAGAAGGGGCTCTCCGCACAGATACGCAGTATTTT
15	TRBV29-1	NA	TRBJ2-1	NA	CSVVSLASSYNEQFF	TGCAGCGTTGTAAGTCTGGCCAGCTCCTACAATGAGCAGTTCTTC
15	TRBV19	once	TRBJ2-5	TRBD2	CASSIDSGAVRTQYF	TGTGCCAGTAGTATAGATAGCGGGGCGGTCCGGACCCAGTACTTC
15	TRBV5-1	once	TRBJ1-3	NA	CASSLAGSSGNTIYF	TGCGCCAGCAGCTTGGCTGGCAGCTCTGGAAACACCATATATTTT
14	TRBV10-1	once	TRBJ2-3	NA	CASSAYLRTDTQYF	TGCGCCAGCAGTGCCTATCTCCGCACAGATACGCAGTATTTT
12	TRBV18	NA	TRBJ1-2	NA	CASSPRGDGYTF	TGTGCCAGCTCCCCCCGCGGGGATGGCTACACCTTC
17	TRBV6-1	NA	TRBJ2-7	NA	CASSEASRVLILYEQYF	TGTGCCAGCAGTGAAGCCTCGAGGGTTTTGATTCTCTACGAGCAGTACTTC
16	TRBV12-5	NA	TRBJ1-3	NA	CASGSTSGFSGNTIYF	TGTGCTAGTGGTTCGACCTCAGGGTTTTCTGGAAACACCATATATTTT
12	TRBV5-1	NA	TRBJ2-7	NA	CASSSGVLEQYF	TGCGCCAGCAGCTCCGGTGTGCTCGAGCAGTACTTC
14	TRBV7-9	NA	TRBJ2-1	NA	CSSSLETVDNEQFF	TGTTCCAGCAGCTTAGAGACAGTCGACAATGAGCAGTTCTTC